Reported below is one T cell receptor (beta chain). This clone was detected a few times. The target of this receptor is not known. No base quality values were provided; no much bigger clone lies one nucleotide off. The sample belongs to a study of blood T cell repertoires in COVID-19 (dated by TCRdb to the early 2020s). In terms of the full investigation: Collaborator samples came from the United States, Italy and Spain and covered acute and convalescent phases of COVID-19. The prospective study material was composed of cDNA or gDNA derived from T cells, B-cell-depleted T cells, or PBMCs. The dataset comprised deeply sampled blood TCRbeta repertoires from subjects exposed to, actively infected with, or recovered from COVID-19. A freely available public database, intended as a resource for researchers studying the immune response to SARS-CoV-2, is where the repertoires were released. Samples were obtained from the ongoing ImmuneRACE study (first 160 participants) and from about 1,300 subjects provided by 6 global collaborators. Sample metadata almost always included a de-identified subject ID, COVID-19 status, age in years and sex. Where available, HLA class I and class II types were taken from metadata supplied by the sample provider and were not determined by assay-based typing.

Results and caveats for the whole study, not just this receptor: Clinical and demographic metadata were provided uncurated, with the amount varying by source and participant.

Collaborating institutions collected whole blood in K2EDTA tubes following their own protocols. For TCRbeta analysis, collaborator samples were shipped as frozen whole blood, as isolated PBMCs, or as DNA extracted from either sample type. CDR3 length: 15 amino acids, cysteine to phenylalanine. Just CDR3 DNA is preserved here, 45 bases in frame from base 1. Between the V and J ends, shortened by 0 bases and 1 base respectively, the junction contains 7 bases. Looking up the germline V gene yields CDR1 LGHNA and CDR2 YSLEER. TCRbeta CDR3 regions were amplified from genomic DNA by means of the immunoSEQ Assay, a bias-controlled multiplex PCR. In the original analysis: Nucleated cell counts per sample were estimated from amplification of reference gene primers within the assay. To quantify the absolute abundance of each unique TCRbeta CDR3 rearrangement, sequence reads were collapsed and filtered. For each sample, productive Simpson clonality was calculated by taking the square root of Simpson's diversity index across productive rearrangements. Not all clones reach the TCRdb copy of this immuneACCESS table, which keeps in-frame sequences only. Checked studies attribute under half of the gap to unresolved V genes and leave the rest unexplained. Clonal size and the V and J genes are those of that table, whereas D and trimming came from the DNA. The sample table contains approximately 190,000 clones; only one count was recorded for around 84% of them. Clones ranked in the top ten supply approximately 15% of the sample.

Sequencing input: peripheral blood. The clonotype originates from a man aged 25-40 years with active or convalescent COVID-19. The V and J genes are TRBV4-3 and TRBJ1-3, and the D gene may be TRBD1, 5 bases matching. The nucleotides are TGCGCCAGCAGCCAAGATTCAGGGTCTGGAAACACCATATATTTT. The encoded protein is CASSQDSGSGNTIYF.